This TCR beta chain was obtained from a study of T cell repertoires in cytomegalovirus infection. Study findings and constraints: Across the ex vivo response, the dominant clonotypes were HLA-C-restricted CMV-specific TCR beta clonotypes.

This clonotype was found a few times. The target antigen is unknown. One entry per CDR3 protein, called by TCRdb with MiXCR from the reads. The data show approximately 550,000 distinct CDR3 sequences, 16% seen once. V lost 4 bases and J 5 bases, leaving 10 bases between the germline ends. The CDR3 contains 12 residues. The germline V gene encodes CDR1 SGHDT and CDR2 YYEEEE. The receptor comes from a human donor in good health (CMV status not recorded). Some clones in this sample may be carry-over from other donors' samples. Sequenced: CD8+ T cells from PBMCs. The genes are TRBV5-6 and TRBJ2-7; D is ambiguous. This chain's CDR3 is CASSAFKDEQYF. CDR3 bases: TGTGCCAGCAGCGCCTTCAAGGACGAGCAGTACTTC.